This T cell receptor beta chain stems from a study of blood T cell repertoires in COVID-19. V gave up 2 bases and J gave up 8 bases, with 9 bases separating them. The CDR3 runs 13 residues. Germline-derived CDR1 and CDR2 are MNHEY and SMNVEV (reference sequence). Assay: immunoSEQ multiplex PCR; the TCRdb copy retains only in-frame clones and omits some. Of some 190,000 clones detected, approximately 90% appear once; the ten largest clones hold approximately 5.6%. Concerning this clone: Other nucleotide sequences in the sample specify the same CDR3.

The sequence came from a woman aged 40 to 49 who had recovered from COVID-19. The chain recombines TRBV27 with TRBJ1-4, with D possibly matching TRBD1 (5 bases). Sequencing was done on a sample of peripheral blood. This CDR3 is CASSLQGNEKLFF. The CDR3 DNA follows: TGTGCCAGCAGTTTACAGGGTAACGAAAAACTGTTTTTT.